Listed below are T cell receptor beta chains from one sample, sequenced in a study of T cell responses to AZD1222 COVID-19 vaccine. Clones were read by immunoSEQ multiplex PCR, and TCRdb kept only the in-frame ones, dropping some. The sample lists some 54,000 clones; around 90% were seen once. Sample: peripheral blood, taken on day 0 of AZD1222 vaccination. The receptors shown here come from an adult in good health. The CDR3 runs from the conserved cysteine through the conserved F or W. A D gene is named only where the DNA matches it firmly. Part of the rows lack a size; the others show once, few, many or a class for expanded clones.

TRBJ2-7,TRBD2,TRBV20-1,-,TGCAGTGCTAGTATGCCTAGCGGGAGTTCCCACGAGCAGTACTTC,CSASMPSGSSHEQYF
TRBJ1-5,-,TRBV19,-,TGTGCCAGCCTACCGGGACCAAGCAATCAGCCCCAGCATTTT,CASLPGPSNQPQHF
TRBJ2-1,-,TRBV29-1,-,TGCAGCGTTGGACGGGATCTCTCCTACAATGAGCAGTTCTTC,CSVGRDLSYNEQFF
TRBJ1-1,-,TRBV13,-,TGTGCCAGCAGCCCACAGTACGGGGAGGGTGAAGCTTTCTTT,CASSPQYGEGEAFF
TRBJ1-2,-,TRBV28,-,TGTGCCAGCAGTCACAACTATGGCTACACCTTC,CASSHNYGYTF
TRBJ2-7,TRBD1,TRBV11-1,-,TGTGCCAGCAGGATGACAGGGGGTTCCTACGAGCAGTACTTC,CASRMTGGSYEQYF
TRBJ2-3,-,TRBV19,-,TGTGCCAGTAATTTCGGAGGCCCAGATACGCAGTATTTT,CASNFGGPDTQYF
TRBJ1-5,TRBD1,TRBV7-9,-,TGTGCCAGCAGCTTAGCAGGGACAGGGTTAAGTCAGCCCCAGCATTTT,CASSLAGTGLSQPQHF
TRBJ2-1,-,TRBV28,few,TGTGCCAGCAGCTCTGGGTCAACCTCGAAACACAATGAGCAGTTCTTC,CASSSGSTSKHNEQFF
TRBJ1-2,-,TRBV30,once,TGTGCCTGGATCCAGGACAACTATGGCTACACCTTC,CAWIQDNYGYTF
TRBJ2-2,-,TRBV7-8,-,TGTGCCAGCAGCTTAGAAGGGGTAACCGGGGAGCTGTTTTTT,CASSLEGVTGELFF
TRBJ2-1,TRBD2,TRBV7-2,-,TGTGCCAGCAGCTCGGATGGGGGGGATAATGAGCAGTTCTTC,CASSSDGGDNEQFF
TRBJ2-1,TRBD2,TRBV10-3,once,TGTGCCATCAGTTTAGGGACTAGCGGGAGGGGAGTCAATGAGCAGTTCTTC,CAISLGTSGRGVNEQFF
TRBJ2-3,TRBD1,TRBV7-3,once,TGTGCCAGCAGCGATAGGGGGCTGAAACAAGATACGCAGTATTTT,CASSDRGLKQDTQYF
TRBJ2-5,-,TRBV3-1/TRBV3-2,-,TGTGCCAGCAGCCACGGGACCCAAGAGACCCAGTACTTC,CASSHGTQETQYF
TRBJ2-7,TRBD1,TRBV6-5,-,TGTGCCAGCAGTACTGACAGGGGCTCCTACGAGCAGTACTTC,CASSTDRGSYEQYF
TRBJ1-2,TRBD1,TRBV19,-,TGTGCCAGTAAAACAGGGGGCAGCTATGGCTACACCTTC,CASKTGGSYGYTF
TRBJ1-5,-,TRBV19,-,TGTGCCAGTAGTATAGATCTGGCAGGAGATAATCAGCCCCAGCATTTT,CASSIDLAGDNQPQHF
TRBJ2-1,TRBD2,TRBV10-2,-,TGCGCCAGCAGATCCTTCCAGCAACGGACTAGCGGAGTCTCCTACAATGAGCAGTTCTTC,CASRSFQQRTSGVSYNEQFF
TRBJ1-5,-,TRBV18,-,TGTGCCAGCTCTCAGATAAGGGATCAGCCCCAGCATTTT,CASSQIRDQPQHF
TRBJ1-1,TRBD1,TRBV19,-,TGTGCCAGTAATGGGGGACAGGGGGTCGGTGAAGCTTTCTTT,CASNGGQGVGEAFF
TRBJ2-1,TRBD2,TRBV9,-,TGTGCCAGCAGCGACGGAGCGGGAGGGCGGCACAATGAGCAGTTCTTC,CASSDGAGGRHNEQFF
TRBJ2-2,-,TRBV5-6,-,TGTGCCAGCAGCTGGCGGGGCGAGGGGGGCGGGGAGCTGTTTTTT,CASSWRGEGGGELFF
TRBJ2-5,-,TRBV29-1,-,TGCAGCGTTTTTACTAGCTCTGGGGAGACCCAGTACTTC,CSVFTSSGETQYF
TRBJ2-7,-,TRBV28,-,TGTGCCAGCAGTTTATTAAATCCCTACGAGCAGTACTTC,CASSLLNPYEQYF
TRBJ1-4,-,TRBV13,-,TGTGCCAGCAGCTTAGATGAAAAACTGTTTTTT,CASSLDEKLFF
TRBJ2-7,TRBD2,TRBV30,-,TGTGCCTGGAGTGTGTCTAGCGGGAGCTACGAGCAGTACTTC,CAWSVSSGSYEQYF
TRBJ2-5,-,TRBV2,-,TGTGCCAGCAGGGGACGAGCTGGAGAGACCCAGTACTTC,CASRGRAGETQYF
TRBJ2-3,-,TRBV10-1,-,TGCGCCAGCAGTGGTGGGGGCTACACAGATACGCAGTATTTT,CASSGGGYTDTQYF
TRBJ2-7,TRBD1,TRBV3-1/TRBV3-2,-,TGTGCCAGCAGCTACCGGGACAGGGGCTACGAGCAGTACTTC,CASSYRDRGYEQYF
TRBJ2-7,-,TRBV27,-,TGTGCCAGCAGACCCGGCCCGGGGTATGCCTACGAGCAGTACTTC,CASRPGPGYAYEQYF
TRBJ2-7,TRBD2,TRBV2,-,TGTGCCAGCAGAAGGGGAGAAGCGGGAGGGGACGAGCAGTACTTC,CASRRGEAGGDEQYF
TRBJ1-5,TRBD1,TRBV28,-,TGTGCCAGCAGTTCCCGCAGGACAGGGAGCAATCAGCCCCAGCATTTT,CASSSRRTGSNQPQHF
TRBJ1-2,-,TRBV3-1/TRBV3-2,-,TGTGCCAGCAGCCAAGGTCTGGGGGTCGCGTTATATGGCTACACCTTC,CASSQGLGVALYGYTF
TRBJ1-1,-,TRBV18,-,TGTGCCAGCTCACCACCTCGGACGGGGCGAGCGTCGACTTTCTTT,CASSPPRTGRASTFF
TRBJ2-7,-,TRBV3-1/TRBV3-2,-,TGTGCCAGCAGCGAGAGTGGCCCGAGCTCCTACGAGCAGTACTTC,CASSESGPSSYEQYF
TRBJ1-1,-,TRBV20-1,-,TGCAGTGCTAGATCGGGACTAGCTTTCTTT,CSARSGLAFF
TRBJ2-7,TRBD1,TRBV29-1,few,TGCAGCGTTGGACAGGGGGCACGCTCCGACTACGAGCAGTACTTC,CSVGQGARSDYEQYF
TRBJ1-1,TRBD1,TRBV13,once,TGTGCCAGCAGCTTTGGACAGGGGGCGCAAGCTTTCTTT,CASSFGQGAQAFF